These T cell receptor beta chains were read from a single sample in a study of T cells in narcolepsy. Sequencing used immunoSEQ multiplex PCR; TCRdb keeps in-frame clones, though not all of them. Here the sample spans thousands of clones, approximately 59% being singletons. Sequenced material: CD45RA- memory CD8+ T cells from PBMCs. Source of these receptors: a human donor with narcolepsy. The CDR3 runs from the conserved cysteine through the conserved F or W. D genes are given only for firm matches. Expanded clones get a size class; other rows say once, few or many, or leave the size out.

TRBV9	TRBJ1-1	-	few	TGTGCCAGCAGCGACAGACCGAACACTGAAGCTTTCTTT	CASSDRPNTEAFF
TRBV9	TRBJ2-3	-	-	TGTGCCAGCAGCGTAGGATACGGCGGGAGCACAGATACGCAGTATTTT	CASSVGYGGSTDTQYF
TRBV5-8	TRBJ2-1	-	-	TGTGCCAGCAGCCTCCTCCGGGGATACAATGAGCAGTTCTTC	CASSLLRGYNEQFF
TRBV4-3	TRBJ2-1	TRBD2	few	TGCGCCAGCAGCCCCGATTACCTAGCGGGGGGGCGTGGGCAGTTCTTC	CASSPDYLAGGRGQFF
TRBV11-3	TRBJ1-2	-	few	TGCGCCAGCAGCCAAGAGCAGGGTTCCGTCCTTGGCTACACCTTC	CASSQEQGSVLGYTF
TRBV5-1	TRBJ2-7	-	once	TGCGCCAGCAAGGCAGGGTTCGAGCAGTACTTC	CASKAGFEQYF
TRBV5-1	TRBJ2-2	TRBD1	few	TGCGCCAGCAGCTTTCCCCTGGTGAGGACAGGAGTTTACACCGGGGAGCTGTTTTTT	CASSFPLVRTGVYTGELFF
TRBV5-1	TRBJ2-1	-	-	TGCGCCAGCAGCAAATCCACAGGTTACAATGAGCAGTTCTTC	CASSKSTGYNEQFF
TRBV4-2	TRBJ2-7	-	-	TGTGCCAGCAGCCAAGATCGGGGTACTCCCTCCTACGAGCAGTACTTC	CASSQDRGTPSYEQYF
TRBV4-3	TRBJ2-7	-	-	TGCGCCAGCAGCCAAGATCCCCGGGGGCTTGGCTCCTACGAGCAGTACTTC	CASSQDPRGLGSYEQYF
TRBV6-1	TRBJ2-1	TRBD2	-	TGTGCCAGCACCCCTGGGGGGGATGAGCAGTTCTTC	CASTPGGDEQFF
TRBV7-9	TRBJ1-2	-	once	TGTGCCAGCAGCTCAACAGGGACCCCGGCCTATGGCTACACCTTC	CASSSTGTPAYGYTF
TRBV4-1	TRBJ2-1	TRBD2	-	TGCGCCAGCAGCCCCTTGGGCGCGGGGGGGCGCTTGGAGCAGTTCTTC	CASSPLGAGGRLEQFF
TRBV29-1	TRBJ2-7	TRBD2	large	TGCAGCGCGGAACTGACTAGCGGGGGTCGCTACGAGCAGTACTTC	CSAELTSGGRYEQYF
TRBV18	TRBJ1-1	TRBD1	-	TGTGCCAGCTCACCACGGGACAGGGTGGGATCGTACACTGAAGCTTTCTTT	CASSPRDRVGSYTEAFF
TRBV6-1	TRBJ1-6	-	few	TGTGCCAGCAGTGAAGCGCAAACCTTGGTGTCACCCCTCCACTTT	CASSEAQTLVSPLHF
TRBV2	TRBJ2-1	-	-	TGTGCCAGCAGTGAAGCCGAGGGGGAAGAGCAGTTCTTC	CASSEAEGEEQFF
TRBV19	TRBJ1-5	TRBD1	-	TGTGCCAGTAGTATCGAAGGACAGGGTCCGTTTGGATTTCGGGGCCAGCCCCAGCATTTT	CASSIEGQGPFGFRGQPQHF
TRBV4-2	TRBJ1-1	-	-	TGTGCCAGCAGCCAAGGAATGAACACTGAAGCTTTCTTT	CASSQGMNTEAFF
TRBV7-3	TRBJ2-3	TRBD2	-	TGTGCCAGCAGCTTGACTAGCGGGGAAACAGATACGCAGTATTTT	CASSLTSGETDTQYF